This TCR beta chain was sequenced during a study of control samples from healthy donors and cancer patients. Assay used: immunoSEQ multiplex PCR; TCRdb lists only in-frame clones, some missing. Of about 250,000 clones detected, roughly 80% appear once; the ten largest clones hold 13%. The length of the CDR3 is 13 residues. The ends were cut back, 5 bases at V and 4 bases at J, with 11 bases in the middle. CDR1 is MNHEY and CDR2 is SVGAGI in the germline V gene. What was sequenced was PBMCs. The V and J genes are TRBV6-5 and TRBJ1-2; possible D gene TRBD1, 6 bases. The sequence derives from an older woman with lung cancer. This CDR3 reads CASSRQDFYGYTF. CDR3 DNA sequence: TGTGCCAGCAGTCGACAGGATTTCTATGGCTACACCTTC.